One TCR beta chain is described in this entry. Full-length variable regions came from constant-region reverse primers plus semi-nested Nested Universal Primer A PCR. TCRdb re-analysed the 5' RACE reads in MiXCR, keeping a single row per CDR3 protein. The data show around 30,000 distinct CDR3 sequences, less than 25% seen once. CD4+CD45RO+CD25- cells were isolated as memory CD4+ T cells. The germline gives CDR1 MNHEY, CDR2 SVGAGI. The germline V and J ends were trimmed by 0 bases and 8 bases, with 13 bases remaining between them. The CDR3 sequence is 15 residues long. This chain connects TRBV6-5 to TRBJ1-4; maybe TRBD1 (6 bases). The TCR originated in a female donor with breast cancer. The sequenced material came from memory CD4+ T cells sorted from blood. Specified subset: memory CD4+ T cells, CD4+CD45RO+CD25-. The DNA of the CDR3 is TGTGCCAGCAGTTACTCGGACAGCTCCCGGGAAAAACTGTTTTTT. Its translation: CASSYSDSSREKLFF.